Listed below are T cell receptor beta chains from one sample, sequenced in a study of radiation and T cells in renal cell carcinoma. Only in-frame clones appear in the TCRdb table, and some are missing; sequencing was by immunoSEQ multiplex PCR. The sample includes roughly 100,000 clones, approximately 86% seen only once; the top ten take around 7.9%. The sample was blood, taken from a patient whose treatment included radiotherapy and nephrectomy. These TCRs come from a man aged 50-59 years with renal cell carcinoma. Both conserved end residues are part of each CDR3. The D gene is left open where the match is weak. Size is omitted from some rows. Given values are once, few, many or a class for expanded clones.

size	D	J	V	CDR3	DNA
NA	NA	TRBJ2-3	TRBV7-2	CASTVSTDTQYF	TGTGCCAGCACCGTAAGCACAGATACGCAGTATTTT
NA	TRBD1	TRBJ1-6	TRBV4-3	CASSQEKGDRVNSPLHF	TGCGCCAGCAGCCAAGAGAAGGGGGACAGGGTTAATTCACCCCTCCACTTT
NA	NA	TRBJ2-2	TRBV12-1	CASSSVKREWDGELFF	TGTGCCAGCAGCTCCGTTAAGCGGGAGTGGGACGGGGAGCTGTTTTTT
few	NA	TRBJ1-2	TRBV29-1	CSVGWTDKSTF	TGCAGCGTTGGATGGACCGACAAGAGTACCTTC
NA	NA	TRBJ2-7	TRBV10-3	CAISFSRGLGYEQYF	TGTGCCATCAGTTTTTCGAGGGGCCTCGGGTACGAGCAGTACTTC
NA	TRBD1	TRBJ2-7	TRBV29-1	CSVGGQGLGEQYF	TGCAGCGTTGGAGGACAGGGTTTGGGGGAGCAGTACTTC
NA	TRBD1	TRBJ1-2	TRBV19	CASSIGGNNYGYTF	TGTGCCAGTTCGATAGGGGGCAACAACTATGGCTACACCTTC
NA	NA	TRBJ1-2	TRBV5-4	CASTRAWERGSYGYTF	TGTGCCAGCACCCGGGCCTGGGAACGTGGATCGTATGGCTACACCTTC
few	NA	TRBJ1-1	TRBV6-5	CASSYNPNTEAFF	TGTGCCAGCAGTTACAACCCGAACACTGAAGCTTTCTTT
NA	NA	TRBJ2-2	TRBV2	CASSADRNTGELFF	TGTGCCAGCAGCGCCGACAGGAACACCGGGGAGCTGTTTTTT
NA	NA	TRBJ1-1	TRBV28	CASSLDSMNTEAFF	TGTGCCAGCAGTTTAGACAGTATGAACACTGAAGCTTTCTTT
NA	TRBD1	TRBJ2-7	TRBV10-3	CAISWGTGGRYEQYF	TGTGCCATCAGTTGGGGGACAGGGGGCCGTTACGAGCAGTACTTC
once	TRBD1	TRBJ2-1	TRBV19	CASSIWGRTGAYNEQFF	TGTGCCAGTAGTATCTGGGGGAGGACAGGGGCATACAATGAGCAGTTCTTC
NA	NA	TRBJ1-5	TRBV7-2	CASSPDGNQPQHF	TGTGCCAGCAGCCCCGACGGCAATCAGCCCCAGCATTTT
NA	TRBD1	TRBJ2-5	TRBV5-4	CASSLGTGIAETQYF	TGTGCCAGCAGCTTGGGGACAGGGATTGCAGAGACCCAGTACTTC
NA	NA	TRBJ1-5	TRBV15	CATSRQEGAGGNQPQHF	TGTGCCACCAGCAGACAAGAAGGGGCAGGGGGCAATCAGCCCCAGCATTTT
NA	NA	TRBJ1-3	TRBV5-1	CASSRGTATGNTIYF	TGCGCCAGCAGCAGAGGGACCGCGACTGGAAACACCATATATTTT
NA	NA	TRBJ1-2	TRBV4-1	CASSQVGRADYGYTF	TGCGCCAGCAGCCAAGTTGGCAGAGCAGACTATGGCTACACCTTC
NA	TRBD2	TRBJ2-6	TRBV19	CASSIGGAGANVLTF	TGTGCCAGTAGTATCGGGGGGGCTGGGGCCAACGTCCTGACTTTC
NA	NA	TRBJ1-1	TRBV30	CAWSVYPTEAFF	TGTGCCTGGAGTGTATATCCGACTGAAGCTTTCTTT
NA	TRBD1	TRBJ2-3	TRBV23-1	CASSQSCRTGTDTQYF	TGCGCCAGCAGTCAATCGTGCAGGACAGGGACAGATACGCAGTATTTT
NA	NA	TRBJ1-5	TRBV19	CASMGSNQPQHF	TGTGCCAGTATGGGGAGCAATCAGCCCCAGCATTTT
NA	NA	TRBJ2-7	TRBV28	CASSITALQGGQYF	TGTGCCAGCAGCATTACAGCCCTCCAGGGGGGGCAGTACTTC
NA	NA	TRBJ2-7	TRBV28	CASLAGQGTYEQYF	TGTGCCAGCCTAGCGGGACAGGGTACCTACGAGCAGTACTTC
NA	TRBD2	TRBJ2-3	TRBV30	CAWSVRFGGTDTQYF	TGTGCCTGGAGTGTAAGATTCGGGGGGACAGATACGCAGTATTTT
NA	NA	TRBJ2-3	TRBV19	CASSRGFSSTDTQYF	TGTGCCAGTAGTCGGGGGTTCTCTAGCACAGATACGCAGTATTTT
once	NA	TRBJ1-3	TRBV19	CASSYGISGNTIYF	TGTGCCAGTAGTTATGGAATCTCTGGAAACACCATATATTTT
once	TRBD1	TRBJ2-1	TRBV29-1	CSVRPGGIREFF	TGCAGCGTTCGGCCAGGGGGCATCAGGGAGTTCTTC
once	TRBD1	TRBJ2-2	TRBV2	CASSGQGMGGELFF	TGTGCCAGCAGTGGACAGGGGATGGGCGGGGAGCTGTTTTTT
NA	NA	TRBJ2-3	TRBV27	CASSPVTPVLTDTQYF	TGTGCCAGCAGTCCAGTGACACCCGTACTCACAGATACGCAGTATTTT
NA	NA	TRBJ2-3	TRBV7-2	CASSPSSGDTQYF	TGTGCCAGCAGTCCTTCTTCGGGGGATACGCAGTATTTT
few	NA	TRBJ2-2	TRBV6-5	CASSLSAGATGELFF	TGTGCCAGCAGCCTCTCGGCAGGGGCCACCGGGGAGCTGTTTTTT
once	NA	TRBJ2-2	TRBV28	CASRVSDGELFF	TGTGCCAGCAGGGTCTCGGACGGGGAGCTGTTTTTT
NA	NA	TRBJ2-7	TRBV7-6	CASSLGDRSAYEQYF	TGTGCCAGCAGCTTAGGCGACAGGTCAGCCTACGAGCAGTACTTC
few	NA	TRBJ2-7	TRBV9	CASSVLGRGPWNEQYF	TGTGCCAGCAGCGTACTCGGGCGGGGGCCGTGGAACGAGCAGTACTTC
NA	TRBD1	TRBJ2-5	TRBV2	CASRHPGQGETQYF	TGTGCCAGCAGGCATCCGGGACAGGGAGAGACCCAGTACTTC
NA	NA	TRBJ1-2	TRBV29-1	CSVEEGGYTF	TGCAGCGTTGAGGAAGGAGGCTACACCTTC
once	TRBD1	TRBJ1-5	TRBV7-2	CASSPQFGTGGQPQHF	TGTGCCAGCAGCCCCCAGTTCGGGACAGGGGGTCAGCCCCAGCATTTT
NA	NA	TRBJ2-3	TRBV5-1	CASSLGLGTDTQYF	TGCGCCAGCAGCTTGGGTCTGGGCACAGATACGCAGTATTTT
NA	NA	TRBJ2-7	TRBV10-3	CAISESGAYEQYF	TGTGCCATCAGTGAGTCCGGAGCATACGAGCAGTACTTC
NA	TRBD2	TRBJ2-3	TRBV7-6	CASSLSSGKGDTQYF	TGTGCCAGCAGCTTAAGTAGCGGGAAAGGAGATACGCAGTATTTT
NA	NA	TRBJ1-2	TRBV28	CASSTAGGYYGYTF	TGTGCCAGCAGCACAGCGGGGGGGTACTATGGCTACACCTTC
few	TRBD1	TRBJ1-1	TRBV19	CASSRDRDTEAFF	TGTGCCAGTAGCCGGGACAGGGACACTGAAGCTTTCTTT
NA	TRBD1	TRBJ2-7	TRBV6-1	CAIRTGGTYEQYF	TGTGCCATCAGGACAGGGGGGACCTACGAGCAGTACTTC
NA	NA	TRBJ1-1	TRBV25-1	CASSDIGLTEAFF	TGTGCCAGCAGTGACATTGGTTTAACTGAAGCTTTCTTT
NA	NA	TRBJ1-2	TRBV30	CAWTERRLSRGYTF	TGTGCCTGGACCGAGCGGCGGCTCTCTAGAGGCTACACCTTC
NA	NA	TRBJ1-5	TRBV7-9	CASSSTGTNQPQHF	TGTGCCAGCAGTTCTACCGGGACAAACCAGCCCCAGCATTTT
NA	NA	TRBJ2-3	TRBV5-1	CASTDHVTDTQYF	TGCGCCAGCACCGATCACGTCACAGATACGCAGTATTTT
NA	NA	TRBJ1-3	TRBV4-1	CASSQAGSYSGNTIYF	TGCGCCAGCAGCCAAGCGGGGAGCTACTCTGGAAACACCATATATTTT
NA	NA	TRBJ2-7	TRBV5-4	CASRPGGTTSYEQYF	TGTGCCAGCCGCCCTGGGGGGACCACCTCCTACGAGCAGTACTTC
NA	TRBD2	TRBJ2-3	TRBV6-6	CASSYAAGDLTDTQYF	TGTGCCAGCAGTTACGCGGCGGGGGACCTGACAGATACGCAGTATTTT
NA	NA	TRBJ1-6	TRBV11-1	CASSLGLVSNSPLHF	TGTGCCAGCAGCTTAGGCTTGGTTTCTAATTCACCCCTCCACTTT